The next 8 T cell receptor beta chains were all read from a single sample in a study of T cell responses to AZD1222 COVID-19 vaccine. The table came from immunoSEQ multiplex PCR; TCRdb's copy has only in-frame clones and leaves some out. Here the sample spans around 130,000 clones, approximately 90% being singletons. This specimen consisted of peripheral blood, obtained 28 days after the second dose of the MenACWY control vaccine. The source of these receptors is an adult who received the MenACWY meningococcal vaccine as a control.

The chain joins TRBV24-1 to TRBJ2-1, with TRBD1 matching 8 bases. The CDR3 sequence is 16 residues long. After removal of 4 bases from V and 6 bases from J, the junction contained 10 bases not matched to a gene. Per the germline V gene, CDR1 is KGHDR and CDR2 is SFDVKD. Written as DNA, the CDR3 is TGTGCCACCAGTGACCTAACCGGGACAGGCTCCAATGAGCAGTTCTTC. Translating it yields CATSDLTGTGSNEQFF.

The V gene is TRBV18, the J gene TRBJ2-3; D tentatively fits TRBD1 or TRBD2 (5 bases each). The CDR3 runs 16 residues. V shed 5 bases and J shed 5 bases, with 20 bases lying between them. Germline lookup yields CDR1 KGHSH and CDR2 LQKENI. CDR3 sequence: CASSNSDFTRGDTQYF. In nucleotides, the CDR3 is TGTGCCAGCTCAAACTCAGATTTCACTAGGGGAGATACGCAGTATTTT.

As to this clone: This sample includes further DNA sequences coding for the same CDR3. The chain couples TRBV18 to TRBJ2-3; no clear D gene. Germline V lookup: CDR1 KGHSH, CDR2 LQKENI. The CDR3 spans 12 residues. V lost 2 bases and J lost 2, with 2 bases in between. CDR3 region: CASSPSTDTQYF. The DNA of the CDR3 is TGTGCCAGCTCACCATCCACAGATACGCAGTATTTT. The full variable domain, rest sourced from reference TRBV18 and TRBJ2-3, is NAGVMQNPRHLVRRRGQEARLRCSPMKGHSHVYWYRQLPEEGLKFMVYLQKENIIDESGMPKERFSAEFPKEGPSILRIQQVVRGDSAAYFCASSPSTDTQYFGPGTRLTVL.

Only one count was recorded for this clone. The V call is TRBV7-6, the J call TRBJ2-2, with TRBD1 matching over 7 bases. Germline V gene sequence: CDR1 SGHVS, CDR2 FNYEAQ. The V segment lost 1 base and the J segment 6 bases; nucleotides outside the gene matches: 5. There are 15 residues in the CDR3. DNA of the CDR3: TGTGCCAGCAGCTTAGTTGCAGGGGGTCCCGGGGAGCTGTTTTTT. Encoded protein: CASSLVAGGPGELFF.

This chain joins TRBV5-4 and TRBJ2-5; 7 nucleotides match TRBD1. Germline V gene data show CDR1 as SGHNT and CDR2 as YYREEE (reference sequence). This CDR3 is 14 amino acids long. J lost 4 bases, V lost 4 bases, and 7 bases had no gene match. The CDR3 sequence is CASSTRTGPETQYF. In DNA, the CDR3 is TGTGCCAGCAGCACCCGGACAGGTCCAGAGACCCAGTACTTC.

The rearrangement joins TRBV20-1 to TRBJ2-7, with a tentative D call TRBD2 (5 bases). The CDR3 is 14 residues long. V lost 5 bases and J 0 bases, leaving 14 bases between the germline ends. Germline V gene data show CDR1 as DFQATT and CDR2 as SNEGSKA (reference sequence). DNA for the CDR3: TGCAGTGCTGGTGCAGGCGGGTTCTCCTACGAGCAGTACTTC. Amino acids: CSAGAGGFSYEQYF.

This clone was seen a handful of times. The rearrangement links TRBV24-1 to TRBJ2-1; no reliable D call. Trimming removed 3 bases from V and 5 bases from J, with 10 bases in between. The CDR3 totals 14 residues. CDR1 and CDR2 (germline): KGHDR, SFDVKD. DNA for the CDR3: TGTGCCACCAGTGATGTGAATTCCCACAATGAGCAGTTCTTC. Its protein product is CATSDVNSHNEQFF.

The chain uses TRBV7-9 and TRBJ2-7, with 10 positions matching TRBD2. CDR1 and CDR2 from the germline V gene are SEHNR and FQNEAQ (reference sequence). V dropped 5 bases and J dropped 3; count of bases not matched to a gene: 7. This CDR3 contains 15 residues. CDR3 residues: CASSQRLAGVYEQYF. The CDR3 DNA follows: TGTGCCAGCAGCCAGCGGCTAGCGGGAGTCTACGAGCAGTACTTC.